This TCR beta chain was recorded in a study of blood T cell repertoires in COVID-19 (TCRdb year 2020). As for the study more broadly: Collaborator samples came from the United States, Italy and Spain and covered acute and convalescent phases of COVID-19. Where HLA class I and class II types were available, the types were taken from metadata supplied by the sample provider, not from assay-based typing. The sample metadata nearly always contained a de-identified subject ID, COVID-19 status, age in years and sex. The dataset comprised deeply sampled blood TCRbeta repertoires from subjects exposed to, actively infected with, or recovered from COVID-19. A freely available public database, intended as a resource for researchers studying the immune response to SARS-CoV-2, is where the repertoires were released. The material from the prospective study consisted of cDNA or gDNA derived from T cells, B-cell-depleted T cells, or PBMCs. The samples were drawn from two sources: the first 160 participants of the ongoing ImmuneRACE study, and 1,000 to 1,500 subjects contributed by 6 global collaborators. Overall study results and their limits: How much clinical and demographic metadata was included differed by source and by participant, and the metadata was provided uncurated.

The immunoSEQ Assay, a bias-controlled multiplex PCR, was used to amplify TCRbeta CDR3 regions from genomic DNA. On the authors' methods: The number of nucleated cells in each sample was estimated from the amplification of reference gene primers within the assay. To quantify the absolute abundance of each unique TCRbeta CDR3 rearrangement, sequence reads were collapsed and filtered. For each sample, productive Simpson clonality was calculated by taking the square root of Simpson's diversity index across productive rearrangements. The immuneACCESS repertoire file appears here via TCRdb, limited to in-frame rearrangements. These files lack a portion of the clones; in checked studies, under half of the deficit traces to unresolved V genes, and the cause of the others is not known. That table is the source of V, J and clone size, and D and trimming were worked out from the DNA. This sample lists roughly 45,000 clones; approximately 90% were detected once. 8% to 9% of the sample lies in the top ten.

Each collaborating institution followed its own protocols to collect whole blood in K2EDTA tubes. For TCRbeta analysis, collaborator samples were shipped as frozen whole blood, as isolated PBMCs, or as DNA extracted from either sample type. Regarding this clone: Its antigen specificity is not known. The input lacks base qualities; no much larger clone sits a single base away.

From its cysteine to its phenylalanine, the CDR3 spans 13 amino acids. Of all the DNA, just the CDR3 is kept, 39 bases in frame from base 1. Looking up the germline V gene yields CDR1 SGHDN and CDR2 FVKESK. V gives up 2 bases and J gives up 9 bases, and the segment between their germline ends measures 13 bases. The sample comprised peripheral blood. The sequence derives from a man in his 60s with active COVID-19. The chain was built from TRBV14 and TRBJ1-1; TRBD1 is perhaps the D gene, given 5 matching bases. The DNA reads TGTGCCAGCAGCCAATCAGGGATAACTCAAGCTTTCTTT. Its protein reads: CASSQSGITQAFF.